A single T cell receptor beta chain is shown here with its context. Its antigen is not identified. PCR was performed a second time for about 6 to 12 cycles using a sample-barcoded 5' primer and a J-beta primer mix. TCRdb re-derived calls from the 5' RACE reads in MiXCR, one entry per CDR3 protein. The sample holds fewer than 750,000 distinct CDR3 sequences, 52% seen once. Peripheral blood samples of 9 to 10 milliliters were drawn from each donor. The record originates from a study of blood T cells in healthy people across ages. The CDR3 is 16 amino acids. In germline, CDR1 is SGDLS, CDR2 YYNGEE. V gave up 0 bases and J gave up 4 bases; unmatched junction bases: 9. Study outcomes and limitations: Long-lived donors exceeded aged donors in naive CD4+ cells and diversity. Diversity estimated from one million T cells was considered an underestimate. The study could not conclusively compare naive and antigen-experienced cells, given its unsorted PBMCs.

Sequencing was carried out using blood. This receptor was obtained from a woman of 80 years or more in good health. This rearrangement joins TRBV9 to TRBJ2-5, with 7 nucleotides matching TRBD2. CDR3 loop: CASSVGSRAGRETQYF. The CDR3, as DNA: TGTGCCAGCAGCGTAGGCTCACGAGCGGGACGAGAGACCCAGTACTTC.